What follows are 6 T cell receptor beta chains derived from one specimen sequenced in a study of blood T cell repertoires in COVID-19. Data came from immunoSEQ multiplex PCR; TCRdb stores just in-frame clones and leaves some out. The sample includes 100,000 to 150,000 clones, 85% to 90% of them seen just once. The sample consisted of peripheral blood. These receptors all come from an elderly woman with COVID-19, enrolled during active disease.

The chain employs TRBV4-1 and TRBJ1-5, with D perhaps matching TRBD1 (6 bases). From germline, CDR1 is MGHRA and CDR2 YSYEKL. The CDR3 sequence is 14 residues long. Trimming shortened V by 4 bases and J by 2 bases, and 9 bases separated the two germline ends. The CDR3: CASSLRQGNQPQHF. The CDR3 region has the DNA TGCGCCAGCAGCCTACGACAGGGCAATCAGCCCCAGCATTTT.

The chain uses TRBV7-9 and TRBJ1-3; D is unresolved. Deletions cut 5 bases from V and 4 bases from J, with 21 bases between. CDR1 and CDR2 (germline): SEHNR, FQNEAQ (reference sequence). CDR3 length: 17 residues. The CDR3 bases are TGTGCCAGCAGCCCACTCGGAAACAGCCGGCTCGGAAACACCATATATTTT. The encoded protein is CASSPLGNSRLGNTIYF. The full variable domain, completed using reference TRBV7-9 and TRBJ1-3, is DTGVSQNPRHKITKRGQNVTFRCDPISEHNRLYWYRQTLGQGPEFLTYFQNEAQLEKSRLLSDRFSAERPKGSFSTLEIQRTEQGDSAMYLCASSPLGNSRLGNTIYFGEGSWLTVV.

In this sample, this clone turned up a few times. The genes are TRBV5-5 and TRBJ1-6; 7 nucleotides align to TRBD1. The germline V gene has CDR1 SGHKS and CDR2 YYEKEE (reference sequence). J gave up 8 bases and V 5 bases, and 7 bases lay outside the gene matches. The CDR3 is 14 residues long. The CDR3 reads CASSRTGWDSPLHF. As DNA, the CDR3 is TGTGCCAGCAGTAGGACAGGCTGGGATTCACCCCTCCACTTT.

This clone was observed a few times. CDR3 in DNA: TGTGCCAGCAGCTCCCTGGGGGTAGCGGGAGACACCAGGGCCGGGGAGCTGTTTTTT. This codes for CASSSLGVAGDTRAGELFF. V and J are TRBV5-4 and TRBJ2-2, with 9 bases fitting TRBD2. The J segment lost 6 bases and the V segment lost 3 bases, leaving 18 bases of the junction unmatched. The CDR3 loop spans 19 amino acids. CDR1 and CDR2 (germline): SGHNT, YYREEE (reference sequence).

V gene TRBV7-8 combines with J gene TRBJ2-2; 8 bases agree with TRBD1. Germline CDR1 reads SGHVS; CDR2 reads FQNEAQ. This CDR3 is built from 17 residues. Trimming removed 1 base from V and 1 base from J; junction bases left unmatched: 5. The CDR3 sequence: CASSLVVGTGNTGELFF. The CDR3 DNA follows: TGTGCCAGCAGCTTAGTCGTCGGGACAGGGAACACCGGGGAGCTGTTTTTT. Full variable domain (rest looked up from reference TRBV7-8 and TRBJ2-2): GAGVSQSPRYKVAKRGQDVALRCDPISGHVSLFWYQQALGQGPEFLTYFQNEAQLDKSGLPSDRFFAERPEGSVSTLKIQRTQQEDSAVYLCASSLVVGTGNTGELFFGEGSRLTVL.

The chain employs TRBV3-1 (or the pseudogene TRBV3-2) and TRBJ2-1; TRBD2 matches 7 bases. The germline V gene has CDR1 LGHDT and CDR2 YNNKEL (reference sequence). This CDR3 has 20 residues. V shed 0 bases, J shed 0 bases, and the junction held 14 bases outside the gene matches. CDR3: CASSQDIAGRVWGSYNEQFF. CDR3 nucleotides: TGTGCCAGCAGCCAAGATATAGCGGGCCGAGTATGGGGCTCCTACAATGAGCAGTTCTTC.